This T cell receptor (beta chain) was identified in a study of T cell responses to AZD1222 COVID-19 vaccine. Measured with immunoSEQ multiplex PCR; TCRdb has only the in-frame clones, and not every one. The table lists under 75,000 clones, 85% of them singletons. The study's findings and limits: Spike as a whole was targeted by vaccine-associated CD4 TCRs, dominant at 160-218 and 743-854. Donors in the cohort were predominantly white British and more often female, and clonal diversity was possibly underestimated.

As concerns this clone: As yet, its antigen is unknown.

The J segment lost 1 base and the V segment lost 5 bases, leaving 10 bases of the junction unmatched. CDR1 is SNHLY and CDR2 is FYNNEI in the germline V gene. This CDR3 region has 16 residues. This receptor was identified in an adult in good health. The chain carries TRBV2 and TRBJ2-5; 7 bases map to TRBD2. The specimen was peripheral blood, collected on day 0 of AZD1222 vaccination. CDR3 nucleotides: TGTGCCAGCAGTCCCACCTTGACTAGCAGCCAAGAGACCCAGTACTTC. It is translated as CASSPTLTSSQETQYF.